The 7 T cell receptor beta chains given below trace back to one sample, sequenced in a study of regulatory and conventional T cells in RAG deficiency. The sorted conventional CD4+ T cells were CD25-low and CD127-high, with genomic DNA sequenced. The protocol was immunoSEQ multiplex PCR, while the TCRdb copy is restricted to in-frame clones and leaves out a portion. The table has tens of thousands of clones, approximately 95% seen once. The data also belong to a second study, concerning regulatory T cells. As reported in that work: Primers: 52 TRBV forward and 13 TRBJ reverse.

Sequencing input: CD25- CD4+ T cells sorted from blood. The source is a human donor in good health.

The gene calls are TRBV6-1 and TRBJ1-4; TRBD1 matches 11 bases. With 7 bases clipped from V and 7 bases from J, the junction kept 8 bases outside the gene matches. Germline CDR1 and CDR2: MNHNS and SASEGT. The CDR3 runs 15 residues. The DNA of the CDR3 is TGTGCCAGCACCCCGGACAGGGGGCGGGTTGAAAAACTGTTTTTT. It is translated as CASTPDRGRVEKLFF.

The chain uses TRBV4-1 and TRBJ2-3; maybe TRBD2 (6 bases). The V end was cut by 1 base, the J end by 7 bases, with 18 bases between. Germline values: CDR1 MGHRA, CDR2 YSYEKL. The CDR3 has 16 residues. CDR3 amino acids: CASSQGAGPVPNTQYF. In nucleotides, the CDR3 is TGCGCCAGCAGCCAAGGGGCGGGACCGGTCCCTAATACGCAGTATTTT.

The genes are TRBV4-2 and TRBJ2-6, with D perhaps matching TRBD2 (6 bases). The CDR3 runs 20 residues. Trimming removed 0 bases at V and 4 bases at J, with 22 bases between. Germline V gene sequence: CDR1 LGHNA, CDR2 YNFKEQ. CDR3 amino acids: CASSQDISGPDFFGANVLTF. The CDR3, as DNA: TGTGCCAGCAGCCAAGATATAAGCGGGCCCGATTTCTTCGGGGCCAACGTCCTGACTTTC.

This sequence joins TRBV11-3 and TRBJ2-1; TRBD2 aligns across 10 bases. Looked up from germline, CDR1 is SGHNT and CDR2 is YENEEA. The ends lost 1 base at V and 9 bases at J; junction bases unmatched: 12. The CDR3 loop spans 17 amino acids. The CDR3 DNA reads as TGTGCCAGCAGCTTAGGACTAGCGGGCCCCTCTTCTTTTGAGCAGTTCTTC. Translated, it gives CASSLGLAGPSSFEQFF.

The J gene is TRBJ2-3, the V gene TRBV4-3; TRBD2 matches 10 bases. The CDR3 sequence is 15 residues long. Germline V gene data show CDR1 as LGHNA and CDR2 as YSLEER. V lost 6 bases, J lost 6 bases, and 9 bases stayed unmatched. CDR3 coding DNA: TGCGCCAGCAGTTTTAGCGGGGGGCACGCGGATACGCAGTATTTT. This codes for CASSFSGGHADTQYF.

This clone was seen a handful of times. The chain joins TRBV2 to TRBJ1-1; weak D call: TRBD1 (6 bases). The CDR3 totals 14 residues. Germline V lookup: CDR1 SNHLY, CDR2 FYNNEI. V was pared by 6 bases and J by 0 bases, with 11 bases between. Here the CDR3 reads CASSTGILNTEAFF. CDR3 nucleotides: TGTGCCAGCAGCACAGGGATCCTGAACACTGAAGCTTTCTTT. Filled out from reference TRBV2 and TRBJ1-1, the complete variable domain reads EPEVTQTPSHQVTQMGQEVILRCVPISNHLYFYWYRQILGQKVEFLVSFYNNEISEKSEIFDDQFSVERPDGSNFTLKIRSTKLEDSAMYFCASSTGILNTEAFFGQGTRLTVV.

This clone was observed a single time. The rearrangement links TRBV30 to TRBJ2-4; weak D call: TRBD2 (5 bases). The CDR3 has 19 amino acids. The germline gives CDR1 GTSNPN, CDR2 SVGIG (reference sequence). V was cut by 0 bases and J by 1 base, with 22 bases left in between. The CDR3 region has the DNA TGTGCCTGGAGTGTAGATGCGAATGGACTTCTTTTGGCCAAAAACATTCAGTACTTC. It is translated as CAWSVDANGLLLAKNIQYF.